Following are 32 T cell receptor beta chains from one sample sequenced in a study of shared clonotypes between healthy human individuals. Produced via immunoSEQ multiplex PCR; TCRdb's table is partial and in-frame only. The data hold some 1.1 million clones, with about 80% observed a single time. Sequencing was performed on memory CD4+ T cells from PBMCs. Stated subset: CD45RA-negative fraction. All receptors derive from a man aged 18 to 29 in good health. Some clones in this sample may be carry-over from other donors' samples.

The gene calls are TRBV15 and TRBJ2-3; D possibly matches TRBD1 or TRBD2 (5 bases each). V was cut by 5 bases and J by 4 bases, with 16 bases left in between. Germline V gives CDR1 LNHNV, CDR2 YYDKDF (reference sequence). CDR3 length: 15 residues. CDR3 bases: TGTGCCACCAGCTTACGCAAAGGGACCGCAGATACGCAGTATTTT. It specifies CATSLRKGTADTQYF.

The chain couples TRBV5-1 to TRBJ2-3; TRBD1 matches at 9 bases. CDR3 length: 18 residues. The trim removed 3 bases at V and 3 bases at J, leaving 14 bases unmatched. Germline V gene sequence: CDR1 SGHRS, CDR2 YFSETQ. The CDR3 DNA follows: TGCGCCAGCAGCTGCCGGCCGGGACAGGGTATCGGGACAGATACGCAGTATTTT. Translating it yields CASSCRPGQGIGTDTQYF.

In this sample, this clone turned up a few times. This chain joins TRBV28 and TRBJ1-5; 9 positions agree with TRBD1. V shed 5 bases, J shed 6 bases, and the junction held 8 bases outside the gene matches. Germline V gene sequence: CDR1 MDHEN, CDR2 SYDVKM. This CDR3 is 15 amino acids long. Written as DNA, the CDR3 is TGTGCCAGCAGTATTCTACAGGGGGCGGCTCAGCCCCAGCATTTT. As protein: CASSILQGAAQPQHF.

The CDR3 DNA is TGTGCCAGCAGCTTAGCCGGATCCGGAGGGACCCAGTACTTC. This sequence encodes CASSLAGSGGTQYF. This chain links TRBV11-1 with TRBJ2-5; tentatively, D is TRBD2 (5 bases). The CDR3 sequence is 14 residues long. Between the trimmed V and J ends, which lost 0 bases and 7 bases, there was a span of 12 bases. CDR1 SGHAT and CDR2 FQDESV come from the germline V gene (reference sequence).

The chain uses TRBV7-8 and TRBJ2-1, with D perhaps matching TRBD1 (5 bases). Trimming pared 5 bases from V and 2 bases from J, leaving 19 bases between. CDR3 length: 17 amino acids. CDR1 is SGHVS and CDR2 is FQNEAQ in the germline V gene. The CDR3 here is CASSPEGAGTTYNEQFF. CDR3 coding DNA: TGTGCCAGCAGCCCGGAAGGGGCAGGAACTACCTACAATGAGCAGTTCTTC. Combining the CDR3 with reference TRBV7-8 and TRBJ2-1 gives the whole variable domain GAGVSQSPRYKVAKRGQDVALRCDPISGHVSLFWYQQALGQGPEFLTYFQNEAQLDKSGLPSDRFFAERPEGSVSTLKIQRTQQEDSAVYLCASSPEGAGTTYNEQFFGPGTRLTVL.

A word on this clone: The missing conserved phenylalanine or tryptophan at the end of this CDR3 makes a read error likely. The DNA is left out, because the CDR3 cannot be placed on it with certainty; the CDR3 is given as TCRdb lists it. The chain recombines TRBV20-1 with TRBJ2-6. Germline-derived CDR1 and CDR2 are DFQATT and SNEGSKA (reference sequence). Ends included, the CDR3 has 11 residues. CDR3 loop: CSATSWTAGRD.

This chain connects TRBV2 to TRBJ2-1; perhaps TRBD2 as D (6 bases). V lost 6 bases to trimming and J lost 2 bases, with 14 bases between them. This CDR3 contains 15 residues. CDR1 and CDR2 (germline): SNHLY, FYNNEI. This chain's CDR3 is CASSESSATYNEQFF. The CDR3 nucleotides are TGTGCCAGCAGCGAGTCTAGCGCTACCTACAATGAGCAGTTCTTC.

The rearrangement links TRBV27 to TRBJ2-4; no definite D call. The CDR3 runs to 15 residues. Trimming stripped 4 bases from V and 1 base from J, with 11 bases between. CDR1 and CDR2 (germline): MNHEY, SMNVEV (reference sequence). The chain's CDR3 is CASSSIRLAKNIQYF. CDR3 coding DNA: TGTGCCAGCAGTTCCATAAGGTTGGCCAAAAACATTCAGTACTTC.

The J gene is TRBJ1-2, the V gene TRBV27; 7 bases map to TRBD1. Germline V gene lookup returns CDR1 MNHEY and CDR2 SMNVEV (reference sequence). The CDR3 extends over 14 amino acids. J lost 6 bases, V lost 5 bases, and 9 bases had no gene match. The DNA of the CDR3 is TGTGCCAGCAGTACCCGGGACAGAGTCGATGGCTACACCTTC. This translates into CASSTRDRVDGYTF.

This clone was seen once. The gene calls are TRBV10-3 and TRBJ2-7; D tentatively fits TRBD1 or TRBD2 (5 bases each). V was shortened by 4 bases and J by 3 bases, with 13 bases between the two germline ends. The CDR3 is 14 amino acids. Per the germline V gene, CDR1 is ENHRY and CDR2 is SYGVKD. The CDR3 region is CAISAVGTDYEQYF. CDR3 nucleotide sequence: TGTGCCATCAGTGCCGTCGGGACGGACTACGAGCAGTACTTC.

This clone came up once. This chain connects TRBV19 to TRBJ1-2; TRBD1 aligns across 7 bases. Germline trimming cut 9 bases from V and 8 bases from J; bases unmatched to any gene: 15. The CDR3 consists of 14 residues. CDR1 and CDR2 from the germline V gene are LNHDA and SQIVND (reference sequence). CDR3 region: CASTGDRPPRGYTF. DNA for the CDR3: TGTGCCAGCACAGGGGACAGACCCCCACGGGGCTACACCTTC.

The chain joins TRBV27 to TRBJ1-6, with D unresolved. CDR1 is MNHEY, CDR2 SMNVEV, per germline (reference sequence). This CDR3 contains 13 residues. The ends were cut back, 10 bases at V and 7 bases at J, with 14 bases in the middle. CDR3 DNA sequence: TGTGCCACCGGACGAGACGGGAATTCACCCCTCCACTTT. Its protein is CATGRDGNSPLHF.

The chain has TRBV15 and TRBJ2-5; TRBD1 matches at 7 bases. J was trimmed by 7 bases and V by 2 bases; bases with no gene match: 1. The CDR3 sequence is 12 residues long. Germline values: CDR1 LNHNV, CDR2 YYDKDF (reference sequence). Here the CDR3 DNA reads TGTGCCACCAGCAGACACAGGGGGACCCAGTACTTC. Translated: CATSRHRGTQYF.

This chain uses TRBV7-9 with TRBJ2-3; a possible D gene is TRBD2 (5 bases). V shed 5 bases and J shed 1 base, with 13 bases lying between them. The CDR3 sequence is 15 residues long. The germline gives CDR1 SEHNR, CDR2 FQNEAQ (reference sequence). In nucleotides, the CDR3 is TGTGCCAGCAGCCCCGGGATAGCGCGCACAGATACGCAGTATTTT. This codes for CASSPGIARTDTQYF.

The CDR3 loop is CSVESLAGAYNEQFF. The CDR3 DNA sequence: TGCAGCGTTGAATCACTAGCGGGGGCCTACAATGAGCAGTTCTTC. The gene calls are TRBV29-1 and TRBJ2-1; the match to TRBD2 covers 11 bases. Germline V gene sequence: CDR1 SQVTM, CDR2 ANQGSEA. Losses at the gene ends were 2 bases for V and 2 bases for J; bases not matched to a gene: 2. The CDR3 consists of 15 residues.

This clone was recorded once. This chain connects TRBV28 to TRBJ1-5, with 12 nucleotides matching TRBD1. V dropped 3 bases and J dropped 4; count of bases not matched to a gene: 13. The CDR3 has 19 amino acids. CDR1 is MDHEN and CDR2 is SYDVKM in the germline V gene. DNA for the CDR3: TGTGCCAGCAGTTTCCCCTTAGGGACAGGGGGCGTCAAGAATCAGCCCCAGCATTTT. This encodes CASSFPLGTGGVKNQPQHF.

The J gene is TRBJ2-1, the V gene TRBV12-2; TRBD1, the table's D call, lacks a check against the DNA. TRBV12-2 is shown as a pseudogene. CDR3 length equals 18 residues. The CDR3 coding sequence is TGTGCAAGTCGCTTAAGGCGAACAGGGCTGAGCTCCTACAATGAGCAGTTCTTC. Amino acids: CASRLRRTGLSSYNEQFF.

The V gene is TRBV7-9, the J gene TRBJ2-5; TRBD2 might be the D (6 bases). The germline V and J ends were trimmed by 1 base and 9 bases, with 9 bases remaining between them. Germline CDR1 and CDR2: SEHNR and FQNEAQ (reference sequence). The CDR3 extends over 12 amino acids. The CDR3, as DNA: TGTGCCAGCAGCTTAGGCTTAGCGGCCCAGTACTTC. Translating it yields CASSLGLAAQYF.

This clone was counted between two and nine times. The chain employs TRBV19 and TRBJ1-2; D is uncertain. Trimming removed 5 bases at V and 6 bases at J, with 13 bases between. Germline CDR1 is LNHDA and CDR2 is SQIVND (reference sequence). The CDR3 totals 13 residues. As DNA, the CDR3 is TGTGCCAGTAGTCAAAAGGGAGTGAATGGCTACACCTTC. It encodes CASSQKGVNGYTF. Using reference TRBV19 and TRBJ1-2 for the parts outside the CDR3, the full variable domain is DGGITQSPKYLFRKEGQNVTLSCEQNLNHDAMYWYRQDPGQGLRLIYYSQIVNDFQKGDIAEGYSVSREKKESFPLTVTSAQKNPTAFYLCASSQKGVNGYTFGSGTRLTVV.

The gene calls are TRBV5-8 and TRBJ2-1; D remains ambiguous. Between the trimmed V and J ends, which lost 0 bases and 3 bases, there was a span of 10 bases. The CDR3 has 15 residues. In germline, CDR1 is SGHTS, CDR2 YDEGEE. The CDR3 sequence: CASSLAPGDYNEQFF. CDR3 sequence (DNA): TGTGCCAGCAGCTTGGCGCCAGGCGACTACAATGAGCAGTTCTTC.

The chain couples TRBV7-9 to TRBJ1-2, with D maybe TRBD1 (6 bases). The CDR3 extends over 13 amino acids. Per germline, CDR1 SEHNR and CDR2 FQNEAQ (reference sequence). Trimming shortened V by 2 bases and J by 4 bases, and 8 bases separated the two germline ends. CDR3 bases: TGTGCCAGCAGCTTAACAGGGCCCTATGGCTACACCTTC. As protein: CASSLTGPYGYTF.

This clone was seen once. The gene calls are TRBV7-7 and TRBJ2-2; 10 bases align to TRBD2. The germline V gene has CDR1 SSHAT and CDR2 FNYEAQ (reference sequence). The CDR3 is 16 amino acids. The junction had 3 bases not matched to a gene; V was cut back by 5 bases and J by 0 bases. CDR3 loop: CASSPLAGTNTGELFF. The CDR3 nucleotides read TGTGCCAGCAGCCCACTAGCGGGAACGAACACCGGGGAGCTGTTTTTT.

This chain connects TRBV7-9 to TRBJ2-1; 9 bases map to TRBD1. The CDR3 loop spans 14 amino acids. Germline V CDR1 and CDR2: SEHNR, FQNEAQ (reference sequence). The V gene end was trimmed by 1 base and the J gene end by 6 bases; junction bases not matched to a gene: 1. The CDR3 DNA follows: TGTGCCAGCAGCTTAGGGGACAGGGTCAATGAGCAGTTCTTC. Its protein product is CASSLGDRVNEQFF.

This chain links TRBV18 with TRBJ2-1; the match to TRBD1 covers 11 bases. CDR1 is KGHSH and CDR2 is LQKENI in the germline V gene. V dropped 5 bases and J dropped 6; count of bases not matched to a gene: 18. There are 19 residues in the CDR3. The CDR3 reads CASSFSTGTGGVSGNEQFF. The CDR3 DNA sequence: TGTGCCAGCTCATTTTCAACTGGGACAGGGGGAGTTTCAGGCAATGAGCAGTTCTTC. Using reference TRBV18 and TRBJ2-1 for the parts outside the CDR3, the full variable domain is NAGVMQNPRHLVRRRGQEARLRCSPMKGHSHVYWYRQLPEEGLKFMVYLQKENIIDESGMPKERFSAEFPKEGPSILRIQQVVRGDSAAYFCASSFSTGTGGVSGNEQFFGPGTRLTVL.

J is TRBJ2-7 and V is TRBV28, with TRBD2 as a possible D gene (6 bases). This CDR3 spans 14 amino acids. Germline V gives CDR1 MDHEN, CDR2 SYDVKM. Trimming shortened V by 2 bases and J by 0 bases, and 8 bases separated the two germline ends. The CDR3 DNA follows: TGTGCCAGCAGTTTAACGGGACTCTCCTACGAGCAGTACTTC. Protein product: CASSLTGLSYEQYF.

The chain employs TRBV6-1 and TRBJ2-7; 9 bases fit TRBD2. The CDR3 spans 13 residues. The ends lost 7 bases at V and 3 bases at J; junction bases unmatched: 4. Germline assignment: CDR1 MNHNS and CDR2 SASEGT. The CDR3 here is CASTLAGNYEQYF. DNA of the CDR3: TGTGCCAGCACTCTAGCGGGAAACTACGAGCAGTACTTC.

The chain employs TRBV7-2 and TRBJ2-2; D unresolved. Per germline, CDR1 SGHTA and CDR2 FQGNSA. The CDR3 has 13 amino acids. Trimming took off 2 bases at V and 3 bases at J, with 4 bases between the two ends. CDR3 nucleotides: TGTGCCAGCAGCTTAATTTACACCGGGGAGCTGTTTTTT. Translating it yields CASSLIYTGELFF.

Comments on this clone: The same CDR3 also results from other DNA sequences found in this sample. This chain joins TRBV7-3 and TRBJ2-1, with 7 bases lining up with TRBD2. The J segment lost 4 bases and the V segment lost 2 bases, leaving 5 bases of the junction unmatched. The CDR3 sequence is 15 residues long. Germline V gives CDR1 SGHTA, CDR2 FQGTGA. Here the CDR3 reads CASSLSGGPYNEQFF. The DNA of the CDR3 is TGTGCCAGCAGCTTATCGGGAGGCCCATACAATGAGCAGTTCTTC.

The rearrangement uses TRBV7-3 and TRBJ2-1, with D possibly matching TRBD2 (5 bases). The CDR3 covers 15 residues. V shed 4 bases and J shed 4 bases, with 14 bases lying between them. Germline values: CDR1 SGHTA, CDR2 FQGTGA. The CDR3 is CASSSGMSGYNEQFF. The CDR3 DNA sequence: TGTGCCAGCAGCTCCGGGATGAGCGGTTACAATGAGCAGTTCTTC.

The rearrangement links TRBV2 to TRBJ2-7; 12 nucleotides match TRBD2. The CDR3 loop spans 14 amino acids. Looked up from germline, CDR1 is SNHLY and CDR2 is FYNNEI. V gave up 4 bases and J gave up 5 bases; unmatched junction bases: 3. CDR3: CASSGLAGADEQYF. CDR3 nucleotides: TGTGCCAGCAGTGGACTAGCGGGAGCAGACGAGCAGTACTTC.

V usage is TRBV5-1 and J usage is TRBJ2-5, with TRBD1 as a possible D gene (6 bases). From germline, CDR1 is SGHRS and CDR2 YFSETQ. V was pared by 2 bases and J by 2 bases, with 10 bases between. This CDR3 region has 14 residues. The CDR3, as DNA: TGCGCCAGCAGCTTCGGGACAAATCAAGAGACCCAGTACTTC. It is translated as CASSFGTNQETQYF.

This clone came up once. The CDR3 loop reads CASSPTSGRDTQYF. The DNA of the CDR3 is TGTGCCAGCAGCCCTACTAGCGGAAGGGATACGCAGTATTTT. The genes are TRBV7-7 and TRBJ2-3; 8 positions agree with TRBD2. This CDR3 has 14 residues. Germline V gene sequence: CDR1 SSHAT, CDR2 FNYEAQ (reference sequence). Unmatched junction bases numbered 7, after V lost 5 bases and J lost 6 bases.